The T cell receptor beta chain described here comes from a study of control samples from healthy donors and cancer patients. The germline V gene encodes CDR1 SGHRS and CDR2 YFSETQ. J was trimmed by 5 bases and V by 1 base; bases with no gene match: 10. The CDR3 runs to 17 residues. The table came from immunoSEQ multiplex PCR; TCRdb's copy has only in-frame clones and leaves some out. The sample lists roughly 100,000 clones, more than 85% seen once, with roughly 1.3% in the top ten. The receptor's source is a woman aged 45 to 65 in good health. What was sequenced was blood. V is TRBV5-1 and J is TRBJ2-3; TRBD2 matches at 10 bases. The CDR3 DNA sequence: TGCGCCAGCAGCTTGTTAGCGGGAGGTAGGACGGGAGATACGCAGTATTTT. This encodes CASSLLAGGRTGDTQYF. The full variable domain, completed using reference TRBV5-1 and TRBJ2-3, is KAGVTQTPRYLIKTRGQQVTLSCSPISGHRSVSWYQQTPGQGLQFLFEYFSETQRNKGNFPGRFSGRQFSNSRSEMNVSTLELGDSALYLCASSLLAGGRTGDTQYFGPGTRLTVL.